Sequencing of this TCR beta chain was carried out in a study of blood T cell repertoires in COVID-19. Study in general: Donors in the United States, Italy and Spain gave samples during acute or convalescent COVID-19. T cells, B-cell-depleted T cells, or PBMCs provided the cDNA or gDNA that served as material.

Per the authors' pipeline: Reference gene primers were amplified, and this amplification served to estimate nucleated cell counts. This table comes from immunoSEQ multiplex PCR, and its TCRdb copy is limited to in-frame clones, with some not included. The V and J calls and clone size were taken over from that table, and D and trimming were inferred from the DNA. The sample carries about 150,000 clones, about 88% recorded once. Seattle-derived patients entered the study during active infection and were followed longitudinally. The CDR3 length is 13 residues. V lost 8 bases to trimming and J lost 8 bases; unmatched junction nucleotides: 11. Germline V gene sequence: CDR1 MDHEN, CDR2 SYDVKM.

The sequence derives from a woman older than 75 with COVID-19, enrolled during active disease. V gene TRBV28 combines with J gene TRBJ2-7; 8 bases match TRBD1. Sequences were obtained from peripheral blood. CDR3 residues: CASVPGQAFQQYF. The CDR3 nucleotides are TGTGCCAGCGTACCGGGACAGGCTTTCCAGCAGTACTTC.